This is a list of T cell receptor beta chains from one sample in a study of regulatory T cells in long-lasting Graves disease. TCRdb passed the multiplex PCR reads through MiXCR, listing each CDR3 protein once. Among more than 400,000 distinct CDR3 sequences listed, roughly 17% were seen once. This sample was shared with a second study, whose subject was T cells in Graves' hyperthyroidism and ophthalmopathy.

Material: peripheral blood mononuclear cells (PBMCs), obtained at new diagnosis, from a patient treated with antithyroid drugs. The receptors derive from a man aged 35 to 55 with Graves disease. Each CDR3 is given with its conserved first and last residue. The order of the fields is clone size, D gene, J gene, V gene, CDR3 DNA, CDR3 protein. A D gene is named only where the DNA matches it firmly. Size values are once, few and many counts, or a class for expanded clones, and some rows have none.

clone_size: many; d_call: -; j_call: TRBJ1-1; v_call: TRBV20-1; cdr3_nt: TGCAGTGCTGACCCTACAGGGATGAACACTGAAGCTTTCTTT; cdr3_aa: CSADPTGMNTEAFF
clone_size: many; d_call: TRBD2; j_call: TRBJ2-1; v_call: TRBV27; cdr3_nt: TGTGCCAGCAGTCCACTAGCGGGAGCCTACAATGAGCAGTTCTTC; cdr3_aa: CASSPLAGAYNEQFF
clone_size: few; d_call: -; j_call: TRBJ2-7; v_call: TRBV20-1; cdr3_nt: TGCAGTGCTAGAGGGGCTAGCTCCTACGAGCAGTACTTC; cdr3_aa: CSARGASSYEQYF
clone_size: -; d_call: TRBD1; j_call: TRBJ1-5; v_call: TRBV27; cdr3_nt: TGTGCCAGCAGGCCGGGACAGGTCGATCAGCCCCAGCATTTT; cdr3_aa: CASRPGQVDQPQHF
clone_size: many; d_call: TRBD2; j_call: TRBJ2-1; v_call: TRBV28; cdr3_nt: TGTGCCAGCAGCCCAGGACTAGCGGGGGTGGGTACGATCTTC; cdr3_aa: CASSPGLAGVGTIF
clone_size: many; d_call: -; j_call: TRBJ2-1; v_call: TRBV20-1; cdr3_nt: TGCAGTGCTAAGGGGACTTTGAATGAGCAGTTCTTC; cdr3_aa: CSAKGTLNEQFF
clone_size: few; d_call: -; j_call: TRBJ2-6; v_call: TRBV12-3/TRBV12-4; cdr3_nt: TGTGCCAGCAGTTTACAGGGCCTCAGCTCTGGGGCCAACGTCCTGACTTTC; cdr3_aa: CASSLQGLSSGANVLTF
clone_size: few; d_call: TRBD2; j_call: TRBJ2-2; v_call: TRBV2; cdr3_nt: TGTGCCAGCAGGCCGGATAGCGGGAGGTACACCGGGGAGCTGTTTTTT; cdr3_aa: CASRPDSGRYTGELFF
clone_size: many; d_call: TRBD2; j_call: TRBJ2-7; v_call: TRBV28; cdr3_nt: TGTGCCAGCAGTAAGTCCACTAGCGGGGGGAGATACGAGCAGTACTTC; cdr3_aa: CASSKSTSGGRYEQYF
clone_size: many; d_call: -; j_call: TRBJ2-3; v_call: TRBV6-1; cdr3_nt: TGTGCCAGCAGTACTACGTCAGGGGTGGATACGCAGTATTTT; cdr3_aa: CASSTTSGVDTQYF
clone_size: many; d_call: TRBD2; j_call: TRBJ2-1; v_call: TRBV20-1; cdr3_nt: TGCAGTGCCATCCGCGGGAGAGGTGGCAATGAGCAGTTCTTC; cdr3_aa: CSAIRGRGGNEQFF
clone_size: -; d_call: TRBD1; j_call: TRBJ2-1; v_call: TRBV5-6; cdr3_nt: TGTGCCAGCAGCACCCCGACAGGGTCCTACAATGAGCAGTTCTTC; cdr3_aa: CASSTPTGSYNEQFF
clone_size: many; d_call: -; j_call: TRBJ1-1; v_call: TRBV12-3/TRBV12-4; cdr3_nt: TGTGCCAGCAGTCCGCTTACAGTGAACACTGAAGCTTTCTTT; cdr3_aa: CASSPLTVNTEAFF
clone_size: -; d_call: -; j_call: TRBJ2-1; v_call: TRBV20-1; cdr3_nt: TGCAGTGCGATGTCCTCTAGCTTCTACAATGAGCAGTTCTTC; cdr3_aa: CSAMSSSFYNEQFF
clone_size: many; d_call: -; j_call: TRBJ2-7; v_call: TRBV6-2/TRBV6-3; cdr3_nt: TGTGCCAGCAGGTTATCGGAAGGGAACGAGCAGTACTTC; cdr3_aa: CASRLSEGNEQYF
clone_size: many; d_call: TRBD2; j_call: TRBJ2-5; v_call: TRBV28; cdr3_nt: TGTGCCAGCAGGGCCGGACTAGCGGGAGGCCCTGGGGAGACCCAGTACTTC; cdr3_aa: CASRAGLAGGPGETQYF
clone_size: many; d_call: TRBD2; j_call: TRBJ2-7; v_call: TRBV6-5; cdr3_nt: TGTGCCAGCAGTTACTTCCAACCTCTAGCGGGAGGGCTGAGCTCCTACGAGCAGTACTTC; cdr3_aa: CASSYFQPLAGGLSSYEQYF
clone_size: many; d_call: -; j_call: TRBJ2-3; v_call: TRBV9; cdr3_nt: TGTGCCAGCAGCGTAGGAGGGACCGGACCAGATACGCAGTATTTT; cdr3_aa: CASSVGGTGPDTQYF
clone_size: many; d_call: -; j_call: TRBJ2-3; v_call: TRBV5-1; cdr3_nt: TGCGCCAGCAGCGGCAGAATTACAGATACGCAGTATTTT; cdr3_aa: CASSGRITDTQYF
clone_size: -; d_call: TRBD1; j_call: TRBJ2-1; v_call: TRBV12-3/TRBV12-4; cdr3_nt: TGTGCCAGCAGTTTTAGGCAGGGGGCGGGTCAATTCTTC; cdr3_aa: CASSFRQGAGQFF
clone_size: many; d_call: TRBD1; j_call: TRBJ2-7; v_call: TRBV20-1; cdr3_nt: TGCAGTGCTATTGGACAGGGGGCTTTCGAGCAGTACTTC; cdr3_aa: CSAIGQGAFEQYF
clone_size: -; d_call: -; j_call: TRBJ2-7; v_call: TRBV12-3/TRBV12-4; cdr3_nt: TGTGCCAGCAAAAAGAGAGAGAGCTCCTACGAGCAGTACTTC; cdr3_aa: CASKKRESSYEQYF
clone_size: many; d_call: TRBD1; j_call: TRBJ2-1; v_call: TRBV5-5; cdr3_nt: TGTGCCAGCAGCCGCCCCGACAGGGCGTACTACAATGAGCAGTTCTTC; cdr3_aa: CASSRPDRAYYNEQFF
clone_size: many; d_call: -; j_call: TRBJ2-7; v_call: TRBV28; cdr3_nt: TGTGCCAGCCAAAAGGGAATCTACGAGCAGTACTTC; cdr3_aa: CASQKGIYEQYF
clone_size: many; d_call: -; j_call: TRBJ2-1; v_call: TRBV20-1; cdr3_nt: TGCAGTGCTAGAGGGCAGATTTACAATGAGCAGTTCTTC; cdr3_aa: CSARGQIYNEQFF
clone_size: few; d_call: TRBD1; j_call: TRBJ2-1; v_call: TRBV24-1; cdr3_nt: TGTGCCACCAGTGACTTCGGACAGGGCGGTGAGCAGTTCTTC; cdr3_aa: CATSDFGQGGEQFF
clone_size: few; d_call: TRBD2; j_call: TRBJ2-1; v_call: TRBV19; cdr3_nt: TGTGCCAGTAGCCCGACTAGCGGGAGGGCCTTAATTGAGCAGTTCTTC; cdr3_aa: CASSPTSGRALIEQFF
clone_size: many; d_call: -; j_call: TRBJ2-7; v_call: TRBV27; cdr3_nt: TGTGCCAGCAGTTTTGGGCAGGGTTCCTACGAGCAGTACTTC; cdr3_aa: CASSFGQGSYEQYF
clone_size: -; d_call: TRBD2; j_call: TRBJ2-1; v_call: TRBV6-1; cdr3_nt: TGTGCCAGCAGGGTAGCGGGAGGGAGCTCCTACAATGAGCAGTTCTTC; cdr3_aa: CASRVAGGSSYNEQFF
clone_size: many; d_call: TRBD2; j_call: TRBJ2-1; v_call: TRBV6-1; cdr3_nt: TGTGCCAGCAGTCCCCTGGGGCTAGCGGGAGCCTACAATGAGCAGTTCTTC; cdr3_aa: CASSPLGLAGAYNEQFF
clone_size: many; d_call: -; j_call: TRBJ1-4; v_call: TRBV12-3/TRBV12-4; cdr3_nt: TGTGCCAGCAGCGCCGGGCTGAGAGCTGAAAAACTGTTTTTT; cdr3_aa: CASSAGLRAEKLFF
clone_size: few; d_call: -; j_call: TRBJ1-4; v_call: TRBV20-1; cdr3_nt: TGCAGTGCTAGAGTGGGCGCGGATCATACAACTAATGAAAAACTGTTTTTT; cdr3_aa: CSARVGADHTTNEKLFF
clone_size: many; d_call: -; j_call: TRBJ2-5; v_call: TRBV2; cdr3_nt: TGTGCCAGCAACCGATCCCCACGTGGGCAGCACCAACGCCAAGAGACCCAGTACTTC; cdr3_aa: CASNRSPRGQHQRQETQYF
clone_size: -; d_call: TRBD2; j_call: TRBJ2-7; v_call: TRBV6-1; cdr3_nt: TGTGCCAGCAGTCTACCCCTAGCGGGAGACGACGAGCAGTACTTC; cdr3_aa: CASSLPLAGDDEQYF
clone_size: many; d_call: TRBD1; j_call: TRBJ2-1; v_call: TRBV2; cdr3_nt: TGTGCCAGCAGTGAGGACAGGGGCCGGGATGAGCAGTTCTTC; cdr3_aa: CASSEDRGRDEQFF
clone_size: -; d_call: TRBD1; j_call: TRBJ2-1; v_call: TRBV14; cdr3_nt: TGTGCCAGCAGCCGGGGGACAGGGTACGGTAATGAGCAGTTCTTC; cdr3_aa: CASSRGTGYGNEQFF